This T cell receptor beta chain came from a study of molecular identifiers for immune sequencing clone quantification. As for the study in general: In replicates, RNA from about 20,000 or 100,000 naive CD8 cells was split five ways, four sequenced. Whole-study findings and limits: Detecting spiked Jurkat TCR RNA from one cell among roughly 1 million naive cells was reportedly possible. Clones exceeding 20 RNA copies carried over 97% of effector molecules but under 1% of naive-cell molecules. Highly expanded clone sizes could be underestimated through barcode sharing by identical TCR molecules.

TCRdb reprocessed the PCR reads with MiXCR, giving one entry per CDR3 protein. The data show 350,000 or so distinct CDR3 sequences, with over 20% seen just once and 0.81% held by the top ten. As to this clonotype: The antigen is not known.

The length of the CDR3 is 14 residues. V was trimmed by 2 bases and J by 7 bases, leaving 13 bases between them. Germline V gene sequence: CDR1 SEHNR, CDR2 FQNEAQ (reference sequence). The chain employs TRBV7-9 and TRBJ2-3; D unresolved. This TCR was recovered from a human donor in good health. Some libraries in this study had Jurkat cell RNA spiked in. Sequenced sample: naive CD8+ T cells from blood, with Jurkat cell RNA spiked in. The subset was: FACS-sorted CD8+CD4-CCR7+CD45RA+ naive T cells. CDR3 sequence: CASSLIIGSNTQYF. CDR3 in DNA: TGTGCCAGCAGCTTAATTATAGGATCAAATACGCAGTATTTT.